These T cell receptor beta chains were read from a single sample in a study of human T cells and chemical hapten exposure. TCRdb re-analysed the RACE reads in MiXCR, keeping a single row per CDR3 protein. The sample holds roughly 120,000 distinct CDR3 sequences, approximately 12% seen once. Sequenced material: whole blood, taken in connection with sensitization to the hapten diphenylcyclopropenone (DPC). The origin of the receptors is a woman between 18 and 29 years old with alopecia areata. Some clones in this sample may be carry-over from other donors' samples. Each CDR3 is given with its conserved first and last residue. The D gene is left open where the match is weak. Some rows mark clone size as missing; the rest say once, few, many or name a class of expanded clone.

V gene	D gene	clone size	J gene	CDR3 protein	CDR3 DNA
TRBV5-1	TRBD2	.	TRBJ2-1	CASSLGLAGPGEQFF	TGCGCCAGCAGCTTGGGGCTAGCGGGTCCTGGGGAGCAGTTCTTC
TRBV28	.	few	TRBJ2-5	CASSTSMGETQYF	TGTGCCAGCAGTACTTCTATGGGGGAGACCCAGTACTTC
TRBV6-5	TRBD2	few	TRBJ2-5	CASSYRGGGQETQYF	TGTGCCAGCAGTTACAGGGGCGGGGGCCAAGAGACCCAGTACTTC
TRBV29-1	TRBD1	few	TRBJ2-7	CSVRTGTSYEQYF	TGCAGCGTTCGGACAGGAACATCCTACGAGCAGTACTTC
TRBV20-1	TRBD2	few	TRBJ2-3	CSATMGGTDTQYF	TGCAGTGCCACAATGGGGGGGACAGATACGCAGTATTTT
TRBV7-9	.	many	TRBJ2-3	CASSSPTDDTDTQYF	TGTGCCAGCAGCTCCCCGACAGACGACACAGATACGCAGTATTTT
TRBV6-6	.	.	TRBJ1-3	CASSYQGGRNTIYF	TGTGCCAGCAGTTACCAGGGTGGAAGAAACACCATATATTTT
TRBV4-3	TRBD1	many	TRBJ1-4	CASSQDRSRGVEKLFF	TGCGCCAGCAGCCAAGATCGATCCAGGGGGGTTGAAAAACTGTTTTTT
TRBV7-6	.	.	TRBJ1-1	CASSTPQGLNTEAFF	TGTGCCAGCAGCACCCCCCAGGGCCTGAACACTGAAGCTTTCTTT
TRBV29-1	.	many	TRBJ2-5	CSVRQAGVMETQYF	TGCAGCGTGCGACAGGCTGGAGTAATGGAGACCCAGTACTTC
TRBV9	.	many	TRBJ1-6	CASSVFPRGSSSYNSPLHF	TGTGCCAGCAGCGTTTTCCCTAGGGGTTCCAGCTCCTATAATTCACCCCTCCACTTT
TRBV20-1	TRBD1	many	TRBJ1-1	CSVGRTTGGVMNTEAFF	TGCAGTGTCGGCCGTACTACAGGGGGCGTCATGAACACTGAAGCTTTCTTT
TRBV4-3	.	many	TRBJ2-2	CASSQSPLGNTGELFF	TGCGCCAGCAGCCAATCCCCCCTCGGCAACACCGGGGAGCTGTTTTTT
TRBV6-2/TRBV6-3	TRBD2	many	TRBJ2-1	CASRVRGNSGGLINEQFF	TGTGCCAGCAGAGTCAGGGGAAACAGCGGGGGGTTGATCAATGAGCAGTTCTTC
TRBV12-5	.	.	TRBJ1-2	CASGLAQGNYGYTF	TGTGCTAGTGGTTTGGCCCAGGGTAACTATGGCTACACCTTC
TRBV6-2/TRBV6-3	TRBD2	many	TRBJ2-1	CASSPTSGGYNEQFF	TGTGCCAGCAGTCCAACTAGCGGGGGCTACAATGAGCAGTTCTTC
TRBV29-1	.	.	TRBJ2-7	CSVGPRFRDGLAYEQYF	TGCAGCGTAGGACCCCGATTTAGGGACGGCTTAGCCTACGAGCAGTACTTC
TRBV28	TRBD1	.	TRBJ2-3	CASRPTGEVDTQYF	TGTGCCAGCAGACCGACAGGGGAAGTAGATACGCAGTATTTT
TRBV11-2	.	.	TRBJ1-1	CASSLVNRRTEAFF	TGTGCCAGCAGCTTAGTGAACAGGAGGACTGAAGCTTTCTTT
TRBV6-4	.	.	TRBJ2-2	CASSDRAATGELFF	TGTGCCAGCAGTGACAGGGCGGCCACCGGGGAGCTGTTTTTT
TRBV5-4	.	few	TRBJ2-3	CASSLVGASTDTQYF	TGTGCCAGCAGCTTGGTAGGGGCCAGCACAGATACGCAGTATTTT
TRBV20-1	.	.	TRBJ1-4	CSAEGGPGEKLFF	TGCAGTGCGGAAGGGGGTCCGGGAGAAAAACTGTTTTTT
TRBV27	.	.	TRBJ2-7	CASSSRRQAISYEQYF	TGTGCCAGCAGTTCCCGAAGACAGGCCATCTCCTACGAGCAGTACTTC
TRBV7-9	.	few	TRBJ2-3	CASTLGWGSTDTQYF	TGTGCCAGCACATTGGGTTGGGGTAGCACAGATACGCAGTATTTT
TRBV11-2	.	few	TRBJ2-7	CASSLVSSEQYF	TGTGCCAGCAGCTTAGTGTCTTCCGAGCAGTACTTC
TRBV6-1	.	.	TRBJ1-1	CASSEGRRRAEGTEAFF	TGTGCCAGCAGTGAAGGGCGGCGTAGGGCGGAGGGCACTGAAGCTTTCTTT
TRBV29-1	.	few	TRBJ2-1	CSVPPRARLDNEQFF	TGCAGCGTCCCACCCAGGGCCCGGCTTGACAATGAGCAGTTCTTC
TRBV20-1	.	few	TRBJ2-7	CSAIPDTYEQYF	TGCAGTGCCATCCCGGACACCTACGAGCAGTACTTC
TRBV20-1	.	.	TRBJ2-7	CSARPGALYEQYF	TGCAGTGCTAGACCGGGGGCCCTCTACGAGCAGTACTTC
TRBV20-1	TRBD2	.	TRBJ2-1	CSARASRVAGGPYNEQFF	TGCAGTGCTAGAGCTTCTCGGGTAGCGGGGGGACCCTACAATGAGCAGTTCTTC
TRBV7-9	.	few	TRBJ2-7	CASSSRVREQYF	TGTGCCAGCAGTTCCCGCGTCCGCGAGCAGTACTTC
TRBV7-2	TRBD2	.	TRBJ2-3	CASSFRSSGRFTDTQYF	TGTGCCAGCAGCTTTCGGTCTAGCGGGCGGTTCACAGATACGCAGTATTTT
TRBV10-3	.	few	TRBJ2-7	CAISESPDKGPSDEQYF	TGTGCCATCAGTGAGTCGCCAGATAAGGGCCCCTCGGACGAGCAGTACTTC
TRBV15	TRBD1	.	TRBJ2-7	CATSRARDRAHEQYF	TGTGCCACCAGCAGAGCACGGGACAGGGCCCACGAGCAGTACTTC
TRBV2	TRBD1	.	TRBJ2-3	CASSDTLDIGTGDSGTDTQYF	TGTGCCAGCAGTGATACCCTTGATATAGGGACAGGGGATTCCGGTACAGATACGCAGTATTTT
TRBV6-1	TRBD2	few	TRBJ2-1	CASSETSGGASEQFF	TGTGCCAGCAGTGAGACTAGCGGGGGGGCCAGCGAGCAGTTCTTC
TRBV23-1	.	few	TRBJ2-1	CARKSGRRVGLYNEQFF	TGCGCCAGAAAGTCTGGGCGCCGGGTGGGTCTTTACAATGAGCAGTTCTTC
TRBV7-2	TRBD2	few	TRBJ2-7	CASSFETSGGAHEQYF	TGTGCCAGCAGCTTCGAGACTAGCGGGGGGGCCCACGAGCAGTACTTC
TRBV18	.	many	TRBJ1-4	CASSPRGRGNEKLFF	TGTGCCAGCTCACCACGAGGCCGCGGTAATGAAAAACTGTTTTTT
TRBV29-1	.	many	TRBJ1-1	CSAGQSGNTEAFF	TGCAGCGCCGGACAGTCTGGGAACACTGAAGCTTTCTTT
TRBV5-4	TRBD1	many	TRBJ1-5	CASSSRDRANQPQHF	TGTGCCAGCAGTTCCCGGGACAGGGCTAATCAGCCCCAGCATTTT
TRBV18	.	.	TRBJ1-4	CASSSTSGREKLFF	TGTGCCAGCTCATCCACTAGCGGGAGAGAAAAACTGTTTTTT
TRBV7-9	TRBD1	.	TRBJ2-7	CASSPEDRGYEQYF	TGTGCCAGCAGCCCGGAGGACAGGGGCTACGAGCAGTACTTC
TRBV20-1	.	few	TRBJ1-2	CSARALRDAAFYGYTF	TGCAGTGCTAGAGCGTTGCGGGACGCTGCATTCTATGGCTACACCTTC
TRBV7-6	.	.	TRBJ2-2	CASSLVVGRATGELFF	TGTGCCAGCAGCTTAGTCGTGGGGCGCGCCACCGGGGAGCTGTTTTTT
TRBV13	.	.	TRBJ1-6	CASSLEGNSPLHF	TGTGCCAGCAGCTTAGAAGGCAATTCACCCCTCCACTTT
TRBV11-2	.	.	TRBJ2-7	CASSLVTGHGEQYF	TGTGCCAGCAGCTTAGTGACAGGCCACGGGGAGCAGTACTTC
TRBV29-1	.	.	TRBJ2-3	CSVAGTTTDTQYF	TGCAGCGTTGCTGGGACCACAACAGATACGCAGTATTTT
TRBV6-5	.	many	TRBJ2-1	CASSYSHPDSGFEDEQFF	TGTGCCAGCAGTTACTCGCATCCCGATTCGGGCTTCGAGGATGAGCAGTTCTTC
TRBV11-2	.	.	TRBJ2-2	CASSSIADGTGELFF	TGTGCCAGCAGCTCTATAGCGGATGGCACCGGGGAGCTGTTTTTT
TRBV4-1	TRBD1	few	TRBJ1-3	CASSSRTDRASGNTIYF	TGCGCCAGCAGCTCTCGAACTGACAGGGCCTCTGGAAACACCATATATTTT